A selection of T cell receptor beta chains follows, all from one sample in a study of blood T cell repertoires in COVID-19. Libraries were prepared by immunoSEQ multiplex PCR; TCRdb keeps only in-frame clonotypes and omits some of them. The repertoire holds 120,000 to 150,000 clones, 84% seen once, with 5% to 7% in the top ten. The material sequenced was PBMCs or T cells enriched from blood (not recorded which). Source of these receptors: a woman aged 45-65 years who had been exposed to COVID-19. Each CDR3 is given with its conserved first and last residue. Each record gives: J gene, V gene, clone size, D gene, CDR3 protein, CDR3 DNA. The D gene is left open where the match is weak. Only some rows state a clone size, as once, few, many or a class for expanded clones.

>TRBJ1-6|TRBV27|-|TRBD1
CASSSTGQSNSPLHF
TGTGCCAGCAGTTCGACAGGGCAATCGAATTCACCCCTCCACTTT
>TRBJ1-2|TRBV19|-|-
CASHSAGLLYGYTF
TGTGCCAGTCATTCGGCGGGGCTGCTTTATGGCTACACCTTC
>TRBJ2-5|TRBV6-2/TRBV6-3|-|-
CASSPAETQYF
TGTGCCAGCAGTCCCGCGGAGACCCAGTACTTC
>TRBJ2-7|TRBV10-3|-|TRBD1
CAISTGTGGPYEQYF
TGTGCCATCTCTACAGGGACAGGGGGACCCTACGAGCAGTACTTC
>TRBJ1-5|TRBV7-6|-|-
CASSLGANGNQPQHF
TGTGCCAGCAGCTTAGGGGCAAACGGCAATCAGCCCCAGCATTTT
>TRBJ1-2|TRBV7-8|-|-
CASSTPGVGARDYGYTF
TGTGCCAGCAGCACCCCCGGGGTGGGGGCGCGTGACTATGGCTACACCTTC
>TRBJ1-2|TRBV12-3/TRBV12-4|-|-
CATRRRRGYTF
TGTGCCACCCGCCGGAGGAGGGGCTACACCTTC
>TRBJ2-1|TRBV19|-|-
CATKSGASLNEQFF
TGTGCCACGAAGAGCGGCGCCAGCTTGAATGAGCAGTTCTTC
>TRBJ1-5|TRBV12-3/TRBV12-4|-|-
CASSYDSNQPQHF
TGTGCCAGCAGCTACGACAGTAATCAGCCCCAGCATTTT
>TRBJ2-1|TRBV15|-|TRBD2
CATSRGGGGNEQFF
TGTGCCACCAGCAGAGGGGGCGGGGGAAATGAGCAGTTCTTC
>TRBJ1-4|TRBV24-1|-|-
CATSDGRAGRSEKLFF
TGTGCCACCAGTGATGGACGGGCAGGGAGGAGTGAAAAACTGTTTTTT
>TRBJ1-6|TRBV11-2|-|TRBD1
CASSLDPGTGYNSPLHF
TGTGCCAGCAGCTTAGATCCCGGGACAGGTTATAATTCACCCCTCCACTTT
>TRBJ2-1|TRBV7-2|-|TRBD2
CASSSGLAVAYNEQFF
TGTGCCAGCAGCTCGGGACTAGCGGTGGCTTACAATGAGCAGTTCTTC
>TRBJ1-5|TRBV21-1|-|-
CASSTPGYQPQHF
TGTGCCAGCAGCACCCCAGGGTATCAGCCCCAGCATTTT
>TRBJ2-1|TRBV6-2/TRBV6-3|-|TRBD2
CASSSASGSGDNEQFF
TGTGCCAGCAGTTCCGCTAGCGGGAGTGGAGACAATGAGCAGTTCTTC
>TRBJ2-1|TRBV27|-|TRBD2
CASSFSSGGAGNEQFF
TGTGCCAGCAGTTTCTCCAGCGGGGGGGCAGGTAATGAGCAGTTCTTC
>TRBJ1-2|TRBV19|-|-
CASVDSGYGYTF
TGTGCCAGTGTCGACAGCGGGTATGGCTACACCTTC
>TRBJ1-2|TRBV7-2|-|TRBD1
CASSLGDRGEGYTF
TGTGCCAGCAGCTTAGGTGACAGGGGAGAGGGCTACACCTTC
>TRBJ2-5|TRBV3-1/TRBV3-2|-|TRBD2
CASSGTREETQYF
TGTGCCAGCAGCGGGACTAGGGAAGAGACCCAGTACTTC
>TRBJ2-7|TRBV9|once|TRBD1
CASSVGRTGTPYEQYF
TGTGCCAGCAGCGTAGGAAGGACAGGGACCCCCTACGAGCAGTACTTC
>TRBJ2-3|TRBV11-2|-|-
CASSAGEFTDTQYF
TGTGCCAGCAGCGCTGGGGAGTTTACAGATACGCAGTATTTT
>TRBJ1-5|TRBV15|-|TRBD1
CATSRGTGGIQPQHF
TGTGCCACCAGCAGAGGGACAGGGGGCATTCAGCCCCAGCATTTT
>TRBJ2-5|TRBV4-3|-|-
CASSQDHGQGGETQYF
TGCGCCAGCAGCCAAGATCACGGGCAGGGAGGTGAGACCCAGTACTTC
>TRBJ2-1|TRBV19|once|TRBD1
CASSTRTGGLPYNEQFF
TGTGCCAGTAGTACACGGACAGGGGGCCTTCCCTACAATGAGCAGTTCTTC
>TRBJ1-1|TRBV19|few|-
CASRTARGFMNTEAFF
TGTGCCAGTAGGACCGCCAGGGGCTTCATGAACACTGAAGCTTTCTTT
>TRBJ2-3|TRBV3-1/TRBV3-2|-|-
CASSQELLRADTQYF
TGTGCCAGCAGCCAAGAGCTGTTGAGGGCAGATACGCAGTATTTT
>TRBJ2-1|TRBV18|-|-
CASSRTAGRRGNEQFF
TGTGCCAGCTCGCGGACCGCGGGACGGCGGGGCAATGAGCAGTTCTTC
>TRBJ1-2|TRBV6-5|-|-
CASSFNFYGYTF
TGTGCCAGCAGTTTCAATTTCTATGGCTACACCTTC
>TRBJ1-2|TRBV27|-|TRBD1
CASADGQGAEGYTF
TGTGCCAGCGCAGACGGACAGGGGGCGGAGGGCTACACCTTC
>TRBJ2-3|TRBV12-3/TRBV12-4|-|-
CASRPDYTDTQYF
TGTGCCAGCAGGCCGGACTACACAGATACGCAGTATTTT
>TRBJ2-1|TRBV29-1|once|-
CSVGVDEQFF
TGCAGCGTTGGTGTCGATGAGCAGTTCTTC
>TRBJ1-2|TRBV5-1|-|TRBD1
CASSSRRDSGRGYTF
TGCGCCAGCAGCTCGCGCCGGGACAGCGGTCGTGGCTACACCTTC
>TRBJ1-5|TRBV6-5|-|-
CASTTDYQPQHF
TGTGCCAGCACGACAGATTATCAGCCCCAGCATTTT
>TRBJ1-1|TRBV6-2/TRBV6-3|-|-
CASSSGWTEAFF
TGTGCCAGCAGTTCAGGGTGGACTGAAGCTTTCTTT
>TRBJ2-5|TRBV5-1|-|TRBD2
CASRTGGNQETQYF
TGCGCCAGCAGAACCGGGGGGAACCAAGAGACCCAGTACTTC
>TRBJ2-5|TRBV6-5|once|-
CASRAGTVQETQYF
TGTGCCAGCAGGGCGGGGACGGTCCAAGAGACCCAGTACTTC
>TRBJ2-7|TRBV3-1/TRBV3-2|-|-
CASLRSGFDEQYF
TGTGCCAGCCTTAGGTCCGGGTTTGACGAGCAGTACTTC
>TRBJ2-4|TRBV9|-|-
CASSVGRTDIQYF
TGTGCCAGCAGCGTAGGGAGGACAGACATTCAGTACTTC
>TRBJ1-4|TRBV7-7|once|-
CASISRQANEKLFF
TGTGCTAGCATTTCCCGACAGGCTAATGAAAAACTGTTTTTT
>TRBJ2-2|TRBV10-3|-|-
CAISESKGGLNTGELFF
TGTGCCATCAGTGAGTCGAAGGGGGGGCTGAACACCGGGGAGCTGTTTTTT